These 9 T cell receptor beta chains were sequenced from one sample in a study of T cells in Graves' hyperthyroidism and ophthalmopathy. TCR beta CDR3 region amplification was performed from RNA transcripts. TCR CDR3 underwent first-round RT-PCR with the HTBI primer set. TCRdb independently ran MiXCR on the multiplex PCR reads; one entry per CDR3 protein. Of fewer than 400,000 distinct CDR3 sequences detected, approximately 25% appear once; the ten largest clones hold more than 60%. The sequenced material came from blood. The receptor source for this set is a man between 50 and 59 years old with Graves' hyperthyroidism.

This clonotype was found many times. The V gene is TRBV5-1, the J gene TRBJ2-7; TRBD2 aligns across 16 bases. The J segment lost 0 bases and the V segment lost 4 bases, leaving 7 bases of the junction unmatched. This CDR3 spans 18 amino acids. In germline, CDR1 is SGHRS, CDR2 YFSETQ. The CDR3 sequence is CASSLGLAGGPNSYEQYF. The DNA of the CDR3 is TGCGCCAGCAGCCTGGGACTAGCGGGAGGGCCCAACTCCTACGAGCAGTACTTC. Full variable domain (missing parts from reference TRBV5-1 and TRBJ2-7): KAGVTQTPRYLIKTRGQQVTLSCSPISGHRSVSWYQQTPGQGLQFLFEYFSETQRNKGNFPGRFSGRQFSNSRSEMNVSTLELGDSALYLCASSLGLAGGPNSYEQYFGPGTRLTVT.

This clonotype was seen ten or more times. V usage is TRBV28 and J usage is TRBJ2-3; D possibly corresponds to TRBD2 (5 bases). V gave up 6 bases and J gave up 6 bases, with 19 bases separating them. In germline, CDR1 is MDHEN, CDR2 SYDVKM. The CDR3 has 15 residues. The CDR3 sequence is CASSHKRSSSDTQYF. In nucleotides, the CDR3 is TGTGCCAGCAGCCATAAGCGGAGTTCTTCGGATACGCAGTATTTT. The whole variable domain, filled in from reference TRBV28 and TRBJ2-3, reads DVKVTQSSRYLVKRTGEKVFLECVQDMDHENMFWYRQDPGLGLRLIYFSYDVKMKEKGDIPEGYSVSREKKERFSLILESASTNQTSMYLCASSHKRSSSDTQYFGPGTRLTVL.

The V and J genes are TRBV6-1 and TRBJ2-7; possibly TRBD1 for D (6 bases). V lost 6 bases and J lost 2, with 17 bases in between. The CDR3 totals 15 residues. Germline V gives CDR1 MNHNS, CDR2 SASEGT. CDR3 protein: CASSAYWTETYEQYF. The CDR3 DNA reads TGTGCCAGCAGCGCGTACTGGACAGAAACCTACGAGCAGTACTTC.

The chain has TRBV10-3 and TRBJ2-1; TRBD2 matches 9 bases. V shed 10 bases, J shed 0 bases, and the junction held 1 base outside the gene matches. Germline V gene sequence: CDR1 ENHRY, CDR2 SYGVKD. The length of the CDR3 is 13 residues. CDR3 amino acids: CATSGTSYNEQFF. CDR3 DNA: TGTGCCACTAGCGGGACCTCCTACAATGAGCAGTTCTTC.

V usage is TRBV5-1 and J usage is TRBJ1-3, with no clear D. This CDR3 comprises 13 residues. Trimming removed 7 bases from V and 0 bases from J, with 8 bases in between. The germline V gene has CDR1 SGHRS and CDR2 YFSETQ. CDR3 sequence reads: CASREPSGNTIYF. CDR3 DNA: TGCGCCAGCCGGGAGCCCTCTGGAAACACCATATATTTT.

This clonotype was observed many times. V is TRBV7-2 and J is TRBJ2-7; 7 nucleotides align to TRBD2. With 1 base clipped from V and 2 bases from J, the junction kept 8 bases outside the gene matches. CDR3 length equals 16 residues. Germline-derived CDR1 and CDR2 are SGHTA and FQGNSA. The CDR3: CASSLGWASGTYEQYF. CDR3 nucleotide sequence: TGTGCCAGCAGCTTAGGTTGGGCTAGCGGTACCTACGAGCAGTACTTC. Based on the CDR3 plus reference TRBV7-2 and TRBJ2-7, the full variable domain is GAGVSQSPSNKVTEKGKDVELRCDPISGHTALYWYRQSLGQGLEFLIYFQGNSAPDKSGLPSDRFSAERTGGSVSTLTIQRTQQEDSAVYLCASSLGWASGTYEQYFGPGTRLTVT.

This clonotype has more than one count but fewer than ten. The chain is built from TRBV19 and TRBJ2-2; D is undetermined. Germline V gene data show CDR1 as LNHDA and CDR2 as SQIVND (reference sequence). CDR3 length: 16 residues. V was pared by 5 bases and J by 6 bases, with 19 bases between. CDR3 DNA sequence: TGTGCCAGTAGTTTTGAAGGGTCTTTAACATCCGGGGAGCTGTTTTTT. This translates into CASSFEGSLTSGELFF.

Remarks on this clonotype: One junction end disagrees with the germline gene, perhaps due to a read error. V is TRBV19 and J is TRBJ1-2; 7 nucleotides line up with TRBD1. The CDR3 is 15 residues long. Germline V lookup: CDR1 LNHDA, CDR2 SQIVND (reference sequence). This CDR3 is CASSRGQRANYGHTF. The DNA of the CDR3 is TGTGCCAGTAGTAGGGGACAGAGAGCTAACTATGGCCACACCTTC.

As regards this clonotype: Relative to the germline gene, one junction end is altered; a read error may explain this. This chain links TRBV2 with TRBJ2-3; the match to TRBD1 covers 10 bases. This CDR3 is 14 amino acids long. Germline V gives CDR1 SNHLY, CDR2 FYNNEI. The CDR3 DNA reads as TGTACCAGTTCCCGGGACAGGGGAACAGATACGCAGTATTTT. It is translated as CTSSRDRGTDTQYF.